Listed below are T cell receptor beta chains from one sample, sequenced in a study of monozygotic twins with inflammatory bowel disease. From the 5' RACE reads, TCRdb lists one entry per CDR3 protein and no DNA. The sample includes 330,000 or so distinct CDR3 sequences. The specimen was blood. The source of these receptors is a human donor with ulcerative colitis or Crohn's disease, or a healthy co-twin of an affected twin (not recorded which). Both conserved end residues are part of each CDR3.

J: TRBJ2-1
V: TRBV6-5
CDR3: CASSYRENAYNEQFF

J: TRBJ2-3
V: TRBV20-1
CDR3: CSAPGLAGADTQYF

J: TRBJ1-2
V: TRBV29-1
CDR3: CSVRADYGYTF

J: TRBJ2-7
V: TRBV9
CDR3: CASSVDSYEQYF

J: TRBJ1-2
V: TRBV19
CDR3: CASSRGRGNYGYTF

J: TRBJ1-5
V: TRBV10-3
CDR3: CAIRPDRGIPQHF

J: TRBJ2-2
V: TRBV27
CDR3: CASSPSGIGTGELFF

J: TRBJ1-1
V: TRBV30
CDR3: CAWSRLFRDIANTEAFF

J: TRBJ2-7
V: TRBV15
CDR3: CATSRDRQGNEQYF

J: TRBJ2-3
V: TRBV20-1
CDR3: CSARVLGGRTDTQYF

J: TRBJ2-5
V: TRBV9
CDR3: CASSAQPGAETQYF

J: TRBJ1-2
V: TRBV27
CDR3: CASRGTGYLGYTF

J: TRBJ2-7
V: TRBV20-1
CDR3: CSVIREADGEQYF

J: TRBJ1-2
V: TRBV27
CDR3: CASSSGRGAERGYTF

J: TRBJ1-4
V: TRBV5-1
CDR3: CASQKSAGNEKLFF

J: TRBJ2-2
V: TRBV5-1
CDR3: CASSFQGSNTGELFF

J: TRBJ2-3
V: TRBV7-2
CDR3: CASSDIPGQITDTQYF

J: TRBJ2-5
V: TRBV7-2
CDR3: CASSPGQYQETQYF

J: TRBJ2-1
V: TRBV5-1
CDR3: CASSLLPTASYNEQFF

J: TRBJ2-2
V: TRBV29-1
CDR3: CSVFPSGLNTGELFF

J: TRBJ1-3
V: TRBV29-1
CDR3: CSVSPTASSGNTIYF

J: TRBJ1-5
V: TRBV5-1
CDR3: CASSSRSKRRAQQYSNQPQHF

J: TRBJ1-5
V: TRBV6-5
CDR3: CASSYVSQGLLYSNQPQHF

J: TRBJ1-6
V: TRBV7-2
CDR3: CASSLEGGPFNSPLHF

J: TRBJ2-7
V: TRBV4-2
CDR3: CASSQDQRESYEQYF

J: TRBJ2-7
V: TRBV6-5
CDR3: CASSYSMGLVAGGNEQYF

J: TRBJ2-2
V: TRBV5-1
CDR3: CASSPLSGGASTGELFF

J: TRBJ1-1
V: TRBV7-2
CDR3: CASSLSNSDTEAFF

J: TRBJ2-7
V: TRBV7-8
CDR3: CASSLAGFREQYF

J: TRBJ2-2
V: TRBV5-1
CDR3: CATRQGVNTGELFF

J: TRBJ2-2
V: TRBV6-2/TRBV6-3
CDR3: CASSYIRSTLRPGELFF

J: TRBJ2-3
V: TRBV20-1
CDR3: CSARDSGRMTGTQYF

J: TRBJ2-7
V: TRBV15
CDR3: CATSPMGSAYEQYF

J: TRBJ1-5
V: TRBV12-3/TRBV12-4
CDR3: CASSLFEGPQHF

J: TRBJ2-5
V: TRBV6-1
CDR3: CASRKGEGLQETQYF

J: TRBJ2-1
V: TRBV3-1
CDR3: CATARGMGEQFF

J: TRBJ1-1
V: TRBV20-1
CDR3: CSARDRQGRVASEAFF

J: TRBJ1-6
V: TRBV18
CDR3: CASSRDNSPLHF

J: TRBJ1-5
V: TRBV20-1
CDR3: CSARRGVVNQPQHF

J: TRBJ1-1
V: TRBV13
CDR3: CASSFQTGGGTEAFF

J: TRBJ1-1
V: TRBV5-1
CDR3: CASSKGWGNTEAFF

J: TRBJ2-3
V: TRBV20-1
CDR3: CSASSGRVKLDTQYF

J: TRBJ1-3
V: TRBV4-1
CDR3: CASSQVAGLSSGNTIYF

J: TRBJ1-4
V: TRBV11-2
CDR3: CASSLIPGQVGKLFF